The sample holds many counts of the clone carrying this TCR beta chain. Antigen specificity is unknown. The sample is drawn from a study of T cells in Graves' hyperthyroidism and ophthalmopathy. Researchers took RNA transcripts and amplified the TCR beta CDR3 regions from them. The HTBI primer set served for first-round RT-PCR of the TCR CDR3. TCRdb used MiXCR to reprocess the multiplex PCR reads, holding one entry per CDR3 protein. The data contain about 350,000 distinct CDR3 sequences, roughly a sixth of them singletons. The CDR3 has 14 residues. Trimming took 0 bases from V and 2 from J, leaving 8 bases between them. Germline V gives CDR1 SGHAT, CDR2 FQNNGV. Study-wide results and caveats: Ophthalmopathy was model-predicted a median about 6.9 months pre-onset. Appearing also in blood were most of the thyroid clonotypes expanded above 0.001.

Material for sequencing was blood. This clonotype was sampled from a woman younger than 45 with Graves' hyperthyroidism that later progressed to Graves' ophthalmopathy. The chain links TRBV11-2 to TRBJ2-7, with D possibly being TRBD1 (6 bases). CDR3 sequence: CASSLDSGAYEQYF. The CDR3 DNA reads as TGTGCCAGCAGCTTAGATTCAGGGGCCTACGAGCAGTACTTC.